This is a list of T cell receptor beta chains from one sample in a study of tumor-infiltrating lymphocytes in primary liver carcinoma. TCRdb fed the multiplex PCR reads into MiXCR, producing one record per CDR3 protein. The sample has around 330,000 distinct CDR3 sequences, almost 60% seen once. Source material: peripheral blood. The receptors were sampled from a woman aged 25 to 39 with primary liver carcinoma and hepatitis B virus infection. Each CDR3 is given with its conserved first and last residue. A D gene is named only where the DNA matches it firmly. Clone size is given for some rows only: seen once, a few or many times, or a class if the clone is expanded.

clone_size,j_call,v_call,d_call,cdr3_nt,cdr3_aa
-,TRBJ2-2,TRBV7-9,-,TGTGCCAGCAGCCCCTCCAACACTGGGGAGCAGTTTTTT,CASSPSNTGEQFF
-,TRBJ2-3,TRBV7-9,TRBD2,TGTGCCAGCAGCCGCCGACTAGCCAACTCAGATACGCAGTATTTT,CASSRRLANSDTQYF
few,TRBJ2-7,TRBV7-9,-,TGTGCCAGCAGCTTACCAGGGAGCTACGAGCAGTACTTC,CASSLPGSYEQYF
-,TRBJ2-3,TRBV6-2/TRBV6-3,TRBD2,TGTGCCAGCAATTTCGGCGGGAGCCTCGATACGCAGTATTTT,CASNFGGSLDTQYF
-,TRBJ2-2,TRBV6-6,TRBD2,TGTGCCGGACGGGAAGCGGGGGACACCGGGGAGCTGTTTTTT,CAGREAGDTGELFF
few,TRBJ2-7,TRBV6-2/TRBV6-3,-,TGTGCCAGCAGTTACTCGATTTTGTCGGAGAAGGGAGATTCCTACGAGCAGTACTTC,CASSYSILSEKGDSYEQYF
-,TRBJ2-2,TRBV7-9,-,TGTGCCATAACTCGACCGAACACCGGGGAGCTGTTTTTT,CAITRPNTGELFF
-,TRBJ1-3,TRBV13,-,TGTGCCAGCAGCCAAGCTTCACAGGGTCGAAACAGCATATATTTT,CASSQASQGRNSIYF
once,TRBJ2-7,TRBV11-3,-,TGTGTCAGCAGCTTAAGTGAACAGGGTACTTCCGAGCGGTATTTC,CVSSLSEQGTSERYF
-,TRBJ2-2,TRBV29-1,-,TGCAGCGCTCCGGGAGAGACCGGGGAGCTGTTTTTT,CSAPGETGELFF
many,TRBJ2-7,TRBV4-1,-,TGCGCCAGCAGCCAAGATCGGGCAGACTTGGGCTACGAGCAGTACTTC,CASSQDRADLGYEQYF
few,TRBJ1-3,TRBV6-5,-,TGTGCCAGCAGTTCCGGCCGAAACACCATATATTTT,CASSSGRNTIYF
many,TRBJ2-1,TRBV6-1,TRBD2,TGTGCCAGCAGTGCGGGACTAGCGGGAAGCTATGAGCAGTTCTTC,CASSAGLAGSYEQFF
-,TRBJ1-3,TRBV5-1,-,TGCGCCAGCAGCCCATACGGGGACTCTGGAAACACCATATATTTT,CASSPYGDSGNTIYF
many,TRBJ2-2,TRBV11-3,-,TGTGCCAGCAGCTCCGACTACACCGGGGAGCTGTTTTTT,CASSSDYTGELFF
-,TRBJ1-1,TRBV6-6,-,TGTGCCACCAGTTACTCGATACGGGGCGCTGAAGCTTTCTTT,CATSYSIRGAEAFF
many,TRBJ2-5,TRBV29-1,TRBD1,TGCAGCGTTGGGCAAGGGACAGCATACCAAGAGACCCAGTACTTC,CSVGQGTAYQETQYF
-,TRBJ2-2,TRBV13,-,TGTGCCAGCAGCTTAGACAGGAGGGCCGACGGGGAGCCGTTTTTT,CASSLDRRADGEPFF
-,TRBJ2-1,TRBV12-3/TRBV12-4,-,TGTGCCAGCAGTCCATCGGGGGCCTCCTACAATGAGCAGTTCTTC,CASSPSGASYNEQFF
-,TRBJ1-1,TRBV5-6,-,TGTGCCAGCAGGCTACAGGGTTCCGCCACTGAAGCTTCCTTT,CASRLQGSATEASF
-,TRBJ1-1,TRBV19,TRBD1,TGTGCCAGTACCCACCGGGACAGGGGTGAGACTGAAGCTTTCTTT,CASTHRDRGETEAFF
-,TRBJ2-5,TRBV11-2,TRBD2,TGTGCCGGCAGCATTTGGGGGAGGGCCGGAGAGACCCAGTACTTC,CAGSIWGRAGETQYF
-,TRBJ1-3,TRBV12-3/TRBV12-4,-,TGTGCCAGGAGTTTAAGTAACTCTGGAAACACCATATATTTT,CARSLSNSGNTIYF
few,TRBJ2-3,TRBV11-2,TRBD2,TGTGCCAACAGCTTAGGCGGGAGGGCCCAAGATACGCAGTATTTT,CANSLGGRAQDTQYF
many,TRBJ2-1,TRBV6-6,-,TGTGCCAGCAGTTATAGGGCGGATGAGCAGTTCTTC,CASSYRADEQFF
-,TRBJ1-5,TRBV11-3,-,TGTGCACCCTCGGAGGGCAATCAGCCCCAGCATTTT,CAPSEGNQPQHF
few,TRBJ2-1,TRBV7-8,TRBD2,TGTGCCAGCAGCCCGACTAGCGGGTTGAACAATGAGCAGTTCTTC,CASSPTSGLNNEQFF
-,TRBJ2-7,TRBV6-2/TRBV6-3,-,TGTGCCAGCAGTTACTCGATTCGGACCATTCATAGTTGGGAGCACTACTTC,CASSYSIRTIHSWEHYF
-,TRBJ2-3,TRBV5-4,-,TGTGTCAGCAGCTTAAGGGGGGCGTCAGATACGCAGTATTTT,CVSSLRGASDTQYF
-,TRBJ1-2,TRBV28,-,TGTGCCAGCACCTCGGGTGGGCGTTTGAACTATGGCTACACCTTC,CASTSGGRLNYGYTF
few,TRBJ2-4,TRBV7-8,-,TGTGCCAGCAGCTTTCAGGCCCGGACTAAGGACATTCAGTACTTC,CASSFQARTKDIQYF
few,TRBJ1-2,TRBV14,-,TGTGCCAGCAGCCGGGGACCTTATGGCTACACCTTC,CASSRGPYGYTF
-,TRBJ2-7,TRBV11-1,-,TGTGCCACCTCATACACCAAGCAGAGCGAGCAGTACTTC,CATSYTKQSEQYF